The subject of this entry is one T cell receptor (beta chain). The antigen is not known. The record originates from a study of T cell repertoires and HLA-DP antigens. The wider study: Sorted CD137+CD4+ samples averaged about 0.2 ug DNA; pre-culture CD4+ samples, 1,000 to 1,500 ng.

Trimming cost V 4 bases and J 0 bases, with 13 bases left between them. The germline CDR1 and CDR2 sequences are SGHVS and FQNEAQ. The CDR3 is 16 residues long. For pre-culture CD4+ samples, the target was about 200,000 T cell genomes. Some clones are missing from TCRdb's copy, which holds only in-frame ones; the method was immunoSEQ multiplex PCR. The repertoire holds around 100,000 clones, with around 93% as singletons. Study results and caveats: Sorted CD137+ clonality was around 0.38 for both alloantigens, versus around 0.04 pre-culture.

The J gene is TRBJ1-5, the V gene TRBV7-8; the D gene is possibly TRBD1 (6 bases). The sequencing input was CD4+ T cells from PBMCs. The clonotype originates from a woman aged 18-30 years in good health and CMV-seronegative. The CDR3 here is CASSSDRFHSNQPQHF. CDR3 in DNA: TGTGCCAGCAGCTCCGACAGGTTTCATAGCAATCAGCCCCAGCATTTT.